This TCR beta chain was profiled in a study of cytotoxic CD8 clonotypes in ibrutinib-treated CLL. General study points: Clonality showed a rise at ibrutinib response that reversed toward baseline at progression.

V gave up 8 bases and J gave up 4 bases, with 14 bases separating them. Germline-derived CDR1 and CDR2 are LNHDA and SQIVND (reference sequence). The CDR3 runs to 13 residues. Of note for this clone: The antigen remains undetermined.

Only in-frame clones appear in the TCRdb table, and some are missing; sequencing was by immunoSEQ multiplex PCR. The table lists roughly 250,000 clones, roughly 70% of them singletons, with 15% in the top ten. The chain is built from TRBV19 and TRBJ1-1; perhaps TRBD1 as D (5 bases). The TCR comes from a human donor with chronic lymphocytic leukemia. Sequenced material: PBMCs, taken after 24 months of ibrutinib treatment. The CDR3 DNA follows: TGTGCCAGTTCCGGGACGGCGGGCACTGAAGCTTTCTTT. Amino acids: CASSGTAGTEAFF.